This T cell receptor (beta chain) was profiled in a study of cytomegalovirus exposure and HLA in healthy donors. Only in-frame clones appear in the TCRdb table, and some are missing; sequencing was by immunoSEQ multiplex PCR. The sample includes about 150,000 clones, around 88% of them seen just once. CDR1 and CDR2 (germline): LGHNA, YSLEER. The CDR3 is 14 residues long. The trim removed 3 bases at V and 1 base at J, leaving 0 bases unmatched. The chain is built from TRBV4-3 and TRBJ2-3; 8 bases line up with TRBD1. The TCR sequence derives from a man aged 18 to 35 in good health and CMV-seropositive. Material: PBMCs. The CDR3: CASSQTGGTDTQYF. CDR3 DNA sequence: TGCGCCAGCAGCCAGACAGGGGGCACAGATACGCAGTATTTT.